This TCR beta chain was retrieved from a study of T-cell memory formation after mild COVID-19. This clonotype has a handful of counts. Its antigen is unknown. Study-level findings and limits: Contracting CD8+ clones were enriched in EMRA, CD4+ mainly in CM and EM.

The CDR3 has 15 residues. The J segment lost 6 bases and the V segment lost 6 bases, leaving 11 bases of the junction unmatched. CDR1 is MNHNS and CDR2 is SASEGT in the germline V gene. From 5'RACE with constant-segment primers came TCR alpha and TCR beta cDNA libraries that carried sample barcodes and UMIs. TCRdb re-analysed the 5' RACE reads in MiXCR, keeping a single row per CDR3 protein. The sample gives more than 250,000 distinct CDR3 sequences, roughly 17% of which show up once; 22% is in the top ten. The chain couples TRBV6-1 to TRBJ1-1, with 9 bases identical to TRBD1. The receptor was derived from a man between 18 and 35 years old who had mild COVID-19 (a few samples of this study predate the infection). Cell type and time point are not known. Material for sequencing was PBMCs or a T cell subset sorted from them (not recorded which). The CDR3 sequence is CASSDPRQGEAEAFF. CDR3 sequence (DNA): TGTGCCAGCAGCGACCCCCGACAGGGGGAGGCTGAAGCTTTCTTT.